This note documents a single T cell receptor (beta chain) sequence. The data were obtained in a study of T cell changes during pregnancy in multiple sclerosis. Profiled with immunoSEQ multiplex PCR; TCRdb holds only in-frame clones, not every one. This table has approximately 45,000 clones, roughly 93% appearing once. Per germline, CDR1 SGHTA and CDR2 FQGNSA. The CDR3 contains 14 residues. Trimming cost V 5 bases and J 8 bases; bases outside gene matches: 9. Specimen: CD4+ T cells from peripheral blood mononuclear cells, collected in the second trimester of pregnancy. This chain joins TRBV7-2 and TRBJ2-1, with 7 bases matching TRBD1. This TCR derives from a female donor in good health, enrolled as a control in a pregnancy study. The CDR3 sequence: CASSAAGGLHEQFF. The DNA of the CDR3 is TGTGCCAGCAGCGCGGCAGGGGGATTGCATGAGCAGTTCTTC.